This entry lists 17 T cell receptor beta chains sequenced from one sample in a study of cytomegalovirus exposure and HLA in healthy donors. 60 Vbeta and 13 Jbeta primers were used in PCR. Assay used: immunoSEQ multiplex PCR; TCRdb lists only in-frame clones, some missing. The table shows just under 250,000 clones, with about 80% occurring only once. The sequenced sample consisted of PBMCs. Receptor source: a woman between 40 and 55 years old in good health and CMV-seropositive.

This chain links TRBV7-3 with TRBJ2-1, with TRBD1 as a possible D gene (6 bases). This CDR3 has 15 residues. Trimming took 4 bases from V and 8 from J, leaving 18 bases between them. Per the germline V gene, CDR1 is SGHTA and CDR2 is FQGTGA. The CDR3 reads CASSSGVMGIDEQFF. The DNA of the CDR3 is TGTGCCAGCAGCTCAGGGGTCATGGGCATCGATGAGCAGTTCTTC.

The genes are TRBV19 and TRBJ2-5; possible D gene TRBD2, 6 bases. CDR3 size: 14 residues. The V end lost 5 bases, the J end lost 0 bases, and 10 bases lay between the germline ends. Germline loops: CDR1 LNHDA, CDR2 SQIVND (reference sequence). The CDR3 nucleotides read TGTGCCAGTAGTGGAGGGCACTACCAAGAGACCCAGTACTTC. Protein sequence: CASSGGHYQETQYF.

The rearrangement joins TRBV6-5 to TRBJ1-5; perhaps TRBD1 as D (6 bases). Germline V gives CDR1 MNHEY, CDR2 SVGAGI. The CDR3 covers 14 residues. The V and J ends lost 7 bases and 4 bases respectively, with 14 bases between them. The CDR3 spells CASTTGQFNQPQHF. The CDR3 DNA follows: TGTGCCAGCACCACCGGACAGTTTAATCAGCCCCAGCATTTT.

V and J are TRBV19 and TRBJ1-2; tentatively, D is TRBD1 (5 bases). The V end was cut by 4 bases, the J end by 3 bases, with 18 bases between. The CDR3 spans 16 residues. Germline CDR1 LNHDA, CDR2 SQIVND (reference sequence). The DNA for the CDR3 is TGTGCCAGTAGTACTCGAGGACGGGCGGGGGACTATGGCTACACCTTC. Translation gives CASSTRGRAGDYGYTF.

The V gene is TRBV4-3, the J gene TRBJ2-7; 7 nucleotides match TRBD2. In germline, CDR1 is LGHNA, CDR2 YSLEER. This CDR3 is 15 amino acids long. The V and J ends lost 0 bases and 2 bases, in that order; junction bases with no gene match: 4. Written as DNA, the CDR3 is TGCGCCAGCAGCCAAGAGGAGAGCGGGGCCTACGAGCAGTACTTC. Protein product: CASSQEESGAYEQYF.

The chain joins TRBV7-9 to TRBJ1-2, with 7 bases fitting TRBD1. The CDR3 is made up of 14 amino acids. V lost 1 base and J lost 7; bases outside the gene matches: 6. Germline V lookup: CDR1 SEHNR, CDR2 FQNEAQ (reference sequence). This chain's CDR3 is CASSLGADRVGYTF. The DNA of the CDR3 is TGTGCCAGCAGCTTAGGTGCCGACAGGGTTGGCTACACCTTC.

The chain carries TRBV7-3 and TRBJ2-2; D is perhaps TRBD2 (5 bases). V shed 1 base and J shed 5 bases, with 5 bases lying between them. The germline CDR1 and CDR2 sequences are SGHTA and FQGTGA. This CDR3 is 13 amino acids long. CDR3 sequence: CASSLRGTGELFF. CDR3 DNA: TGTGCCAGCAGCTTAAGAGGGACCGGGGAGCTGTTTTTT.

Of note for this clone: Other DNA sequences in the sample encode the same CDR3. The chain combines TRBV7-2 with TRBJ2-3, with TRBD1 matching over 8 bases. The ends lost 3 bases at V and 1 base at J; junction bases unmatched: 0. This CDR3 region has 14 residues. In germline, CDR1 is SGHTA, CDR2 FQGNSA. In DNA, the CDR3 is TGTGCCAGCAGCTTGGACAGGGGCACAGATACGCAGTATTTT. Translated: CASSLDRGTDTQYF.

CDR3 nucleotides: TGTGCCAGCAGCTTCCAAGACAGGGTCGGCTACACCTTC. Its protein is CASSFQDRVGYTF. This rearrangement joins TRBV7-3 to TRBJ1-2; the match to TRBD1 covers 7 bases. Germline CDR1 SGHTA, CDR2 FQGTGA. J lost 8 bases, V lost 3 bases, and 6 bases had no gene match. This CDR3 is 13 amino acids long.

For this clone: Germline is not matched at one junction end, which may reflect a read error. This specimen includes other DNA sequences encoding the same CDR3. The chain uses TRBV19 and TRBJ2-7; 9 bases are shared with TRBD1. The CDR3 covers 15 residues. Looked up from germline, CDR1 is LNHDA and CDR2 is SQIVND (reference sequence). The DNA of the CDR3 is TGCGCCAGTAGTAGAGGGACAGGGTTCTCCTACGAGCAGTACTTC. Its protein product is CASSRGTGFSYEQYF.

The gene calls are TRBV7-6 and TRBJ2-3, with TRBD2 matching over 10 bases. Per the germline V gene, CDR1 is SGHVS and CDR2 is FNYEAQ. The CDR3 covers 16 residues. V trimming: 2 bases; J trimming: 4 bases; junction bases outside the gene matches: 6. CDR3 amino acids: CASSLLAGESADTQYF. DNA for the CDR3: TGTGCCAGCAGCTTACTAGCGGGAGAATCCGCAGATACGCAGTATTTT.

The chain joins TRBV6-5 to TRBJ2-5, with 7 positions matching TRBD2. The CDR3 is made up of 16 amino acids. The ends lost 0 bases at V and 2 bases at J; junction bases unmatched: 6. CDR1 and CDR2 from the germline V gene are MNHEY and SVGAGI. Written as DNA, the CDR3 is TGTGCCAGCAGTTACTCTGGCGGGGGACCGCAAGAGACCCAGTACTTC. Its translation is CASSYSGGGPQETQYF.

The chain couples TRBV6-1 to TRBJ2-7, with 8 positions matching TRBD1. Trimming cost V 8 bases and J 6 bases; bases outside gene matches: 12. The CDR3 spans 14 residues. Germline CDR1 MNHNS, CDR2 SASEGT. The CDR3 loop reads CASASDRGVGEQYF. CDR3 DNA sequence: TGTGCCAGCGCCAGCGACAGGGGAGTTGGCGAGCAGTACTTC.

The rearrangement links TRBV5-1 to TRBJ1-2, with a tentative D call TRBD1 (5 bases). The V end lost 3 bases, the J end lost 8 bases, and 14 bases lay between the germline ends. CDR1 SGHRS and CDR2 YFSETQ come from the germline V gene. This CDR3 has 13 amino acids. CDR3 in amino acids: CASSYFQGSGYTF. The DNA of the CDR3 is TGCGCCAGCAGCTATTTCCAGGGATCGGGCTACACCTTC.

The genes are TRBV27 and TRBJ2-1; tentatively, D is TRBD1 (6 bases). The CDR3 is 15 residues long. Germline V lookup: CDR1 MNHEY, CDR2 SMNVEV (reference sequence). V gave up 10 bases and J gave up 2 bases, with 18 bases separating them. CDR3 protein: CATSVQGTPYNEQFF. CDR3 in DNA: TGTGCCACCTCGGTACAGGGCACCCCCTACAATGAGCAGTTCTTC.

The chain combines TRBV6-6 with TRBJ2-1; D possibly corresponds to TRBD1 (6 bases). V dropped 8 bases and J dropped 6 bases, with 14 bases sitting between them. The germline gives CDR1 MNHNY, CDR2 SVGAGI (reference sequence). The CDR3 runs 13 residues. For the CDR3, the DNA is TGTGCCAGCCGGAGAATAGGGGGCAATGAGCAGTTCTTC. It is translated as CASRRIGGNEQFF.

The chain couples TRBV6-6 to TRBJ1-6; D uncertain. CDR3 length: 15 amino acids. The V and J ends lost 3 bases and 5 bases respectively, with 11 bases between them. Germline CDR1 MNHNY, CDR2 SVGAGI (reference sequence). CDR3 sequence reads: CASSYKGGNNSPLHF. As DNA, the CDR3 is TGTGCCAGCAGTTATAAGGGAGGCAATAATTCACCCCTCCACTTT.